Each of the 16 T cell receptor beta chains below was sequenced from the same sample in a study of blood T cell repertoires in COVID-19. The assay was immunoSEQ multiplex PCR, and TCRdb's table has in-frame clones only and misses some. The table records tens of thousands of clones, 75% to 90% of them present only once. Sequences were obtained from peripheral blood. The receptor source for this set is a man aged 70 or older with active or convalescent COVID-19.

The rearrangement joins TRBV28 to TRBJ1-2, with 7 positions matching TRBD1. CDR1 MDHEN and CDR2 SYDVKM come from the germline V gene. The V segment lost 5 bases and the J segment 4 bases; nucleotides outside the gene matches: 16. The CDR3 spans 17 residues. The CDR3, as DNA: TGTGCCAGCAGTATACAGGGGTCCGGCTTTCGGTCCTATGGCTACACCTTC. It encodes CASSIQGSGFRSYGYTF.

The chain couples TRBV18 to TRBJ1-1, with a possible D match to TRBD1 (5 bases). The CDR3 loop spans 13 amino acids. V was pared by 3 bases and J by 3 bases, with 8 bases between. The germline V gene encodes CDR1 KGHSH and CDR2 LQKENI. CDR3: CASSPRGDTEAFF. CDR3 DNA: TGTGCCAGCTCACCCCGGGGGGACACTGAAGCTTTCTTT.

For the CDR3, the DNA is TGTGCCAGCAGCTTTCTGGGCGGGAGCTCCTACGAGCAGTACTTC. Its protein product is CASSFLGGSSYEQYF. This chain uses TRBV7-2 with TRBJ2-7, with 7 bases aligning to TRBD2. With 3 bases clipped from V and 0 bases from J, the junction kept 5 bases outside the gene matches. The CDR3 spans 15 residues. CDR1 and CDR2 (germline): SGHTA, FQGNSA.

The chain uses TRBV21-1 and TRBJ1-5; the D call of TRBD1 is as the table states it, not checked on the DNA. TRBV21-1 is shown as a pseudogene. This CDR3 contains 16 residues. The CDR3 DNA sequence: TGTGCCAGCAGCAAAAACCGGGACAGTAGCAATCAGCCCCAGCATTTT. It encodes CASSKNRDSSNQPQHF.

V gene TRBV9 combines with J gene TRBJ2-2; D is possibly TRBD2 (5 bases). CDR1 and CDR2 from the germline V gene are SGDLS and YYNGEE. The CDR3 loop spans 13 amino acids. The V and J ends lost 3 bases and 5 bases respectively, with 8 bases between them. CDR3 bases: TGTGCCAGCAGCGGTCGGAGGACCGGGGAGCTGTTTTTT. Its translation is CASSGRRTGELFF.

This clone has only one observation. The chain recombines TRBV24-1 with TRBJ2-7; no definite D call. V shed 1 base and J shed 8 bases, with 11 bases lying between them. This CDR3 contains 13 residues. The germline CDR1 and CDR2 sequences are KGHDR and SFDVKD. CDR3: CATSDFQATKQYF. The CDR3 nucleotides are TGTGCCACCAGTGATTTCCAGGCTACGAAGCAGTACTTC.

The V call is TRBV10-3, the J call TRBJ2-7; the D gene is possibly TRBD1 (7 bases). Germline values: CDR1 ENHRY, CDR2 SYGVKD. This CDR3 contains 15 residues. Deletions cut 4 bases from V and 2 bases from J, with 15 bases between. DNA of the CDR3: TGTGCCATCAGTGCGACTAGACAGGGAACCTACGAGCAGTACTTC. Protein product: CAISATRQGTYEQYF.

The chain's CDR3 is CASGRPGQETYEQYF. Here the CDR3 DNA reads TGTGCCAGCGGACGGCCCGGACAGGAAACCTACGAGCAGTACTTC. The rearrangement links TRBV27 to TRBJ2-7; 7 positions agree with TRBD1. The V gene's germline CDR1 is MNHEY and CDR2 SMNVEV (reference sequence). V was clipped by 8 bases and J by 2 bases; unmatched bases: 12. The CDR3 has 15 amino acids.

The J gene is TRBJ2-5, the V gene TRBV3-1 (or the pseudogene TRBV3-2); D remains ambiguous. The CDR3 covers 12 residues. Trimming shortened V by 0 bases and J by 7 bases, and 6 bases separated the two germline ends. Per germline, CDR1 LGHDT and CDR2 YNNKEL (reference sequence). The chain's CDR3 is CASSQDIVTQYF. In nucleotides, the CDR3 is TGTGCCAGCAGCCAAGATATCGTGACCCAGTACTTC.

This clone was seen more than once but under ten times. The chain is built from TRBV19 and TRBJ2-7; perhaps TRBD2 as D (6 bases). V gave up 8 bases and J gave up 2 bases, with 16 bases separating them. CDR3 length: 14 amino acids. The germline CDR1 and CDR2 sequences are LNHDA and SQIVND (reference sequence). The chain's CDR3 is CASPPSASTYEQYF. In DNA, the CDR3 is TGTGCCAGTCCTCCTAGCGCGAGTACCTACGAGCAGTACTTC.

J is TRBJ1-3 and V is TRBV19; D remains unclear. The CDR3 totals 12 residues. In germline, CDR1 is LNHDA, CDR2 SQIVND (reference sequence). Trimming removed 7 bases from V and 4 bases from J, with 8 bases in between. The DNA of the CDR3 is TGTGCCAGTATTGACTTGGGAAACACCATATATTTT. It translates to CASIDLGNTIYF.

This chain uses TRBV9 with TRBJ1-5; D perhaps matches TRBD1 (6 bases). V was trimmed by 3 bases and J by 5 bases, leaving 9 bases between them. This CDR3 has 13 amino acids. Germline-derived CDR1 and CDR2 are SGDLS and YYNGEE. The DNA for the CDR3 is TGTGCCAGCAGCGCTGGACAGTATCAGCCCCAGCATTTT. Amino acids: CASSAGQYQPQHF.

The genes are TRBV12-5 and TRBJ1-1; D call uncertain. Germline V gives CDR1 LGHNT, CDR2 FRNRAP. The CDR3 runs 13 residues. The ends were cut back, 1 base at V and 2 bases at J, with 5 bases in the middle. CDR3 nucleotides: TGTGCTAGTGGTTTGGGCACAAACACTGAAGCTTTCTTT. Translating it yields CASGLGTNTEAFF.

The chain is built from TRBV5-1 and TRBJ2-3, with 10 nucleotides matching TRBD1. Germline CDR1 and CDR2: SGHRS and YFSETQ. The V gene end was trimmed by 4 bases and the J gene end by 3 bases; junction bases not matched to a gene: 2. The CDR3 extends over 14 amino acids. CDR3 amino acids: CASSRDRGTDTQYF. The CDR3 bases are TGCGCCAGCAGCAGGGACAGGGGAACAGATACGCAGTATTTT.

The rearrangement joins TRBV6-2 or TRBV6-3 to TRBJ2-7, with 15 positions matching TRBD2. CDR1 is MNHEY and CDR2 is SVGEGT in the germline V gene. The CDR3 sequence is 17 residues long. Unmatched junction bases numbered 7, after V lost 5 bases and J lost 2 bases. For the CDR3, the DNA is TGTGCCAGCAGTAAGGGACTAGCGGGAGGTTTGCCCTACGAGCAGTACTTC. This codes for CASSKGLAGGLPYEQYF.

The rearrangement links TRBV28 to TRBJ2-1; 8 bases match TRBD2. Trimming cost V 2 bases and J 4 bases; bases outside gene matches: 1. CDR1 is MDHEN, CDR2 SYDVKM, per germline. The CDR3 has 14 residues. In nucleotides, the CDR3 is TGTGCCAGCAGTTTAGGCGGGAGGTACAATGAGCAGTTCTTC. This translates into CASSLGGRYNEQFF. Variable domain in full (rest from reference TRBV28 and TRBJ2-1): DVKVTQSSRYLVKRTGEKVFLECVQDMDHENMFWYRQDPGLGLRLIYFSYDVKMKEKGDIPEGYSVSREKKERFSLILESASTNQTSMYLCASSLGGRYNEQFFGPGTRLTVL.